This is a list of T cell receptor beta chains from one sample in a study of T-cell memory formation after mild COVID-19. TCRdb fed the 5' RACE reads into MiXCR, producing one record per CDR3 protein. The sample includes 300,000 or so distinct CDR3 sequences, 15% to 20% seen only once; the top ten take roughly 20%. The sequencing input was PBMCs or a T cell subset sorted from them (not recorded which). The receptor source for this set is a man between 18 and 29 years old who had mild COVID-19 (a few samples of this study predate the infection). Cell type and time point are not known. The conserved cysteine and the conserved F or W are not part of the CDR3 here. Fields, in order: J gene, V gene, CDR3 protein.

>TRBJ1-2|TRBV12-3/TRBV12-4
ASSLGGQDGYT
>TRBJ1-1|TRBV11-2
ASSLGGYPNTEAF
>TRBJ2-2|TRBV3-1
ASSQVGGGTGELF
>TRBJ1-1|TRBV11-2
ASSGEPRGPNTEAF
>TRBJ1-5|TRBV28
ASSSPTARGPQH
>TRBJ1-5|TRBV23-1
ASSQESYSNQPQH
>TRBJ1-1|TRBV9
ASSVVGGGTEAF
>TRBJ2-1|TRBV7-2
ASSLRLAGRGEQF
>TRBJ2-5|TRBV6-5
ASGLAGVQETQY
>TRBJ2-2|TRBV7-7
ASSFSTSGGTGELF
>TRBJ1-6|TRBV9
ASSVAEAGFWSPLH
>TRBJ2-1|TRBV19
ASTPLGQGKGVEQF
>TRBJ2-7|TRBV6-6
ASSSGLEQY
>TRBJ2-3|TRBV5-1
ASSLGIQGANADTQY
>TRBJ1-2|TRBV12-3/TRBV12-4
ASRRSTGRYGYT
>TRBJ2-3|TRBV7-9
ASSKTSGEQDTQY
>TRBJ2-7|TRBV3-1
ASSQDSDEQY
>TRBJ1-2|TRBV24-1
ATSAGTDYGYT
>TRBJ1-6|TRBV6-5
ASSYDQDGGNSPLH
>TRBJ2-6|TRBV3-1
ASSHWGQGSGANVLT
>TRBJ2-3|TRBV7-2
ASSTRKGGDTQY
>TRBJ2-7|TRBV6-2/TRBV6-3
ASSVDLRGGNEQY
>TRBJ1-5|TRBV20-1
SASMGGQPQH
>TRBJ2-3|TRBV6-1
ARRRTAFTDTQY
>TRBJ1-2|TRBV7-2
ASSLIQGNYGYT
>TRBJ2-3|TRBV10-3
AIGSDTQY
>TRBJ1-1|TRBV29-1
SVNGLPGTEAF
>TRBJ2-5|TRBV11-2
ASSSSPRSPQY
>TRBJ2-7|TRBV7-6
ASSFAPTGEGPYEQY
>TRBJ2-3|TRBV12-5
ASGSVTGGPPDTQY
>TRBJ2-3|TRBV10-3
AVGLGTQY
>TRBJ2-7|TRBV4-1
ASSQDRGYEQY
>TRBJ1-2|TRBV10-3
ATSTAAAGGYT
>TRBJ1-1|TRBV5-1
ASVPTPPVNMNTEAF
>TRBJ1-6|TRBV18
ASSPRSENNSPLH
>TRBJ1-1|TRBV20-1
SARFTGNTEAF
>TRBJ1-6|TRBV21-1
ASSKVTRGYNSPLH
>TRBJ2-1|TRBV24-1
ATSDLSGGAYNEQF
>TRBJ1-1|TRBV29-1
SVEAASSASEAF
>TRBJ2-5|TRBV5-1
ASSPSPGSSRAGETQY
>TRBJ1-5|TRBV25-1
ASSDGQNNQPQH